The 2 T cell receptor beta chains below were found in one sample sequenced in a study of cytotoxic CD8 clonotypes in ibrutinib-treated CLL. Clones were read by immunoSEQ multiplex PCR, and TCRdb kept only the in-frame ones, dropping some. The sample has around 200,000 clones, over 65% seen once; the top ten hold more than 4.5%. The sample consisted of PBMCs, taken after 12 months of ibrutinib treatment. The receptors derive from a human donor with chronic lymphocytic leukemia.

CDR3 in amino acids: CASSPGQGTYNEQFF. The CDR3 nucleotides are TGTGCCAGCAGTCCGGGACAGGGAACCTACAATGAGCAGTTCTTC. The V gene is TRBV2, the J gene TRBJ2-1, with TRBD1 matching 9 bases. CDR1 and CDR2 (germline): SNHLY, FYNNEI. Germline trimming cut 5 bases from V and 2 bases from J; bases unmatched to any gene: 4. This CDR3 has 15 amino acids. Full variable domain (remainder filled in from reference TRBV2 and TRBJ2-1): EPEVTQTPSHQVTQMGQEVILRCVPISNHLYFYWYRQILGQKVEFLVSFYNNEISEKSEIFDDQFSVERPDGSNFTLKIRSTKLEDSAMYFCASSPGQGTYNEQFFGPGTRLTVL.

The chain uses TRBV5-6 and TRBJ1-2; TRBD1 might be the D (6 bases). Germline V gives CDR1 SGHDT, CDR2 YYEEEE. V lost 2 bases and J lost 2, with 10 bases in between. The CDR3 has 14 residues. CDR3 in DNA: TGTGCCAGCAGCTTTCCAGGGGAAAACTATGGCTACACCTTC. Translating gives CASSFPGENYGYTF.